This T cell receptor (beta chain) is from a study of PD-L1 blockade in urothelial cancer. Study-level background: Male sex and bladder-origin urothelial cancer were recorded for about 85% of the roughly 30 patients.

The CDR3 covers 15 residues. Germline CDR1 is MRHNA and CDR2 is SNTAGT. V was pared by 4 bases and J by 2 bases, with 11 bases between. Data came from immunoSEQ multiplex PCR; TCRdb stores just in-frame clones and leaves some out. The sample lists around 110,000 clones; about 89% were seen once. Time point in this sample: peripheral blood 6 weeks after treatment start. Sample numbers ranged from 1 to 8 per patient, encompassing pretreatment and on-treatment collections. The table lists this clone with a few counts. The receptor comes from a man between 60 and 75 years old with urothelial cancer. The gene calls are TRBV6-4 and TRBJ2-2, with D possibly being TRBD1 (5 bases). The sample consisted of PBMCs, taken around atezolizumab (anti-PD-L1) treatment. This chain's CDR3 is CASSVQGTNTGELFF. For the CDR3, the DNA is TGTGCCAGCAGTGTGCAGGGTACCAACACCGGGGAGCTGTTTTTT.